One and the same sample provided the 23 T cell receptor beta chains below, sequenced in a study of esophageal squamous cell carcinoma under preoperative chemotherapy. Time point meaning: before preoperative PTX-NDP chemotherapy. TCRdb passed the PCR reads through MiXCR, listing each CDR3 protein once. Of roughly 30,000 distinct CDR3 sequences detected, 40% to 60% appear once; the ten largest clones hold more than 10%. Sample acquisition took place from a patient given preoperative chemotherapy. The receptors shown here come from a human donor with esophageal squamous cell carcinoma. The donor label of this sample is uncertain.

This clonotype was seen many times. This sequence joins TRBV7-7 and TRBJ2-1; D is possibly TRBD1 (6 bases). CDR1 is SSHAT and CDR2 is FNYEAQ in the germline V gene (reference sequence). Trimming took off 5 bases at V and 6 bases at J, with 11 bases between the two ends. CDR3 length: 13 residues. CDR3 nucleotide sequence: TGTGCCAGCAGCCAGGGGCGGGTCAATGAGCAGTTCTTC. Amino acid sequence: CASSQGRVNEQFF.

This clonotype was recorded a few times. The V call is TRBV6-5, the J call TRBJ1-1; weak D call: TRBD1 (5 bases). The CDR3 runs 15 residues. V shed 4 bases and J shed 2 bases, with 14 bases lying between them. Germline CDR1 and CDR2: MNHEY and SVGAGI. The CDR3 loop is CASSSKRGLNTEAFF. CDR3 coding DNA: TGTGCCAGCAGTTCAAAGCGGGGACTAAACACTGAAGCTTTCTTT.

This clonotype has a count of ten or more. This chain joins TRBV24-1 and TRBJ2-1; no clear D gene. The CDR3 sequence is 13 residues long. Per the germline V gene, CDR1 is KGHDR and CDR2 is SFDVKD. V shed 0 bases and J shed 9 bases, with 8 bases lying between them. The CDR3 DNA is TGTGCCACCAGTGATTTGAAGGGTGGTGAGCAGTTCTTC. Amino acid sequence: CATSDLKGGEQFF.

This chain connects TRBV7-2 to TRBJ2-3, with D perhaps matching TRBD1 (6 bases). The J call may not be correct, given that the DNA end is closer to TRBJ2-1. The CDR3 loop spans 14 amino acids. Germline V gene lookup returns CDR1 SGHTA and CDR2 FQGNSA. CDR3 amino acids: CASSIYRDHNEQFF. In DNA, the CDR3 is TGTGCCAGCAGCATATACAGGGATCACAATGAGCAGTTCTTC.

This clonotype was observed at least ten times. The chain recombines TRBV7-2 with TRBJ2-1; perhaps TRBD1 as D (7 bases). This CDR3 region has 13 residues. Trimming took 7 bases from V and 7 from J, leaving 14 bases between them. Germline V gene sequence: CDR1 SGHTA, CDR2 FQGNSA. CDR3 residues: CASNAGQRNEQFF. In nucleotides, the CDR3 is TGTGCCAGCAATGCGGGACAGAGGAATGAGCAGTTCTTC.

The chain couples TRBV11-2 to TRBJ2-7; D is ambiguous. The germline V gene has CDR1 SGHAT and CDR2 FQNNGV. With 2 bases removed from V and 0 bases from J, the gap between germline ends came to 11 bases. This CDR3 has 15 residues. CDR3 sequence (DNA): TGTGCCAGCAGCTTATTATCGGCTAGCTCCTACGAGCAGTACTTC. The encoded protein is CASSLLSASSYEQYF.

This clonotype has a count of ten or more. A much more abundant neighbour one base away suggests this may be a read error. The V gene is TRBV6-5, the J gene TRBJ2-5; D call uncertain. CDR1 is MNHEY, CDR2 SVGAGI, per germline. This CDR3 contains 16 residues. V lost 4 bases, J lost 11 bases, and 26 bases lay in between. The CDR3 region is CASSFRDPASYNEQYF. The CDR3 bases are TGTGCCAGCAGTTTCCGTGACCCTGCATCCTACAATGAGCAGTACTTC.

Note on this clonotype: Its ends do not fully match the called genes, so a read error is possible. The chain is built from TRBV6-1 and TRBJ2-4, with D maybe TRBD2 (6 bases). CDR3 length equals 15 residues. In germline, CDR1 is MNHNS, CDR2 SASEGT. The CDR3 bases are TGTGCCAGGGGTTTCGGGGGAACTGCCAAAGACATTCAGTACTTC. Protein sequence: CARGFGGTAKDIQYF.

The V and J genes are TRBV7-2 and TRBJ2-4; D unresolved. CDR3 length equals 15 residues. CDR1 and CDR2 (germline): SGHTA, FQGNSA. Trimming shortened V by 6 bases and J by 13 bases, and 25 bases separated the two germline ends. This CDR3 reads CASSIGSRDKNTQYF. CDR3 DNA sequence: TGTGCCAGCAGTATCGGAAGCCGTGACAAAAACACCCAGTACTTC.

V and J are TRBV7-9 and TRBJ2-5; 9 bases are shared with TRBD2. CDR3 size: 16 residues. V dropped 5 bases and J dropped 11; count of bases not matched to a gene: 18. CDR1 is SEHNR, CDR2 FQNEAQ, per germline (reference sequence). CDR3 in DNA: TGTGCCAGCAGCCCCAGTAGCGGGGGCTCCTACAATGAGCAGTACTTC. It is translated as CASSPSSGGSYNEQYF. The entire variable domain, with the rest obtained from reference TRBV7-9 and TRBJ2-5, is as follows: DTGVSQNPRHKITKRGQNVTFRCDPISEHNRLYWYRQTLGQGPEFLTYFQNEAQLEKSRLLSDRFSAERPKGSFSTLEIQRTEQGDSAMYLCASSPSSGGSYNEQYFGPGTRLLVL.

The CDR3 DNA sequence: TGTGCCAGCAGCTTATCAGACTACAATGAGCAGTTCTTC. This codes for CASSLSDYNEQFF. The chain links TRBV7-2 to TRBJ2-1; D unresolved. Trimming took 2 bases from V and 3 from J, leaving 5 bases between them. The CDR3 length is 13 residues. The germline gives CDR1 SGHTA, CDR2 FQGNSA.

This clonotype was counted between two and nine times. This chain connects TRBV11-2 to TRBJ2-1, with 16 bases matching TRBD2. CDR1 is SGHAT and CDR2 is FQNNGV in the germline V gene. J gave up 9 bases and V 2 bases, and 16 bases lay outside the gene matches. The CDR3 contains 20 residues. In nucleotides, the CDR3 is TGTGCCAGCAGCTTACCGACGGGACTAGCGGGAGGGCAGATGATCACTGAGCAGTTCTTC. Amino acids: CASSLPTGLAGGQMITEQFF.

This clonotype occurred a few times. CDR3 sequence: CASSPLTSGRAGGNEQYF. The CDR3 bases are TGTGCCAGCAGTCCTCTAACTAGCGGGAGGGCCGGTGGGAACGAGCAGTACTTC. This sequence joins TRBV6-1 and TRBJ2-7; 13 positions match TRBD2. The CDR3 sequence is 18 residues long. Germline-derived CDR1 and CDR2 are MNHNS and SASEGT. V was clipped by 5 bases and J by 5 bases; unmatched bases: 15.

This clonotype came up many times. This chain connects TRBV7-6 to TRBJ2-1, with 9 bases identical to TRBD2. J lost 5 bases, V lost 6 bases, and 8 bases had no gene match. The germline V gene has CDR1 SGHVS and CDR2 FNYEAQ. The CDR3 runs to 15 residues. In DNA form, the CDR3 reads TGTGCCAGCAGACTGACTAGCGGACTCAACAATGAGCAGTTCTTC. Translation gives CASRLTSGLNNEQFF.

This clonotype has a handful of counts. The rearrangement joins TRBV5-4 to TRBJ2-5, with 9 bases lining up with TRBD1. The germline gives CDR1 SGHNT, CDR2 YYREEE (reference sequence). The CDR3 runs to 14 residues. The ends lost 4 bases at V and 5 bases at J; junction bases unmatched: 6. The CDR3 DNA follows: TGTGCCAGCAGCCAAACAGGGGGCCTGGAGACCCAGTACTTC. Its protein product is CASSQTGGLETQYF.

V and J are TRBV7-9 and TRBJ2-1; D perhaps matches TRBD2 (6 bases). V was trimmed by 5 bases and J by 5 bases, leaving 16 bases between them. CDR3 size: 15 residues. Germline V gene data show CDR1 as SEHNR and CDR2 as FQNEAQ (reference sequence). CDR3 protein: CASSPPGLTNNEQFF. CDR3 DNA sequence: TGTGCCAGCAGCCCTCCGGGACTGACCAACAATGAGCAGTTCTTC.

As for this clonotype: The junction shows a germline mismatch at one end, possibly a read error. The chain uses TRBV7-2 and TRBJ2-3; 8 nucleotides align to TRBD2. Germline V gene lookup returns CDR1 SGHTA and CDR2 FQGNSA. The CDR3 has 18 residues. The CDR3 DNA reads TGTGCCAGCAGCTTAGGCTTTGGGGCGGGAGGCGGCGAAAATACGCAGTATTTC. Its translation is CASSLGFGAGGGENTQYF.

Worth noting for this clonotype: A junction end diverges from the germline sequence, so it may reflect a read error. The chain combines TRBV7-2 with TRBJ2-3; the D gene is possibly TRBD1 (8 bases). This CDR3 has 16 residues. Germline-derived CDR1 and CDR2 are SGHTA and FQGNSA. The CDR3 protein is CACSAQGGRAKDTQYF. CDR3 nucleotide sequence: TGTGCCTGCAGCGCACAGGGGGGGAGAGCGAAAGATACTCAGTATTTC.

This clonotype showed up many times. The chain recombines TRBV6-4 with TRBJ2-2; D not resolved. The V gene lost 3 bases and the J gene lost 4 bases, with 12 bases spanning the gap. The CDR3 is 15 amino acids. CDR1 MRHNA and CDR2 SNTAGT come from the germline V gene. The CDR3 nucleotides read TGTGCCAGCAGTGATCCGGGTTACAGCACCGGGGAGCTGTTTTTT. Its protein product is CASSDPGYSTGELFF.

Ten or more counts support this clonotype. This rearrangement joins TRBV7-2 to TRBJ2-1, with TRBD2 matching over 8 bases. The CDR3 runs to 15 residues. In germline, CDR1 is SGHTA, CDR2 FQGNSA. V was pared by 5 bases and J by 5 bases, with 8 bases of the junction left unmatched. The chain's CDR3 is CASSRGGINDNEQFF. DNA of the CDR3: TGTGCCAGCAGCCGCGGGGGGATCAACGACAATGAGCAGTTCTTC. Full variable domain (outside the CDR3, taken from reference TRBV7-2 and TRBJ2-1): GAGVSQSPSNKVTEKGKDVELRCDPISGHTALYWYRQSLGQGLEFLIYFQGNSAPDKSGLPSDRFSAERTGGSVSTLTIQRTQQEDSAVYLCASSRGGINDNEQFFGPGTRLTVL.

The chain uses TRBV7-3 and TRBJ2-4; the match to TRBD2 covers 7 bases. The J call is doubtful: the DNA matches TRBJ2-5 better. This CDR3 contains 17 residues. CDR1 and CDR2 from the germline V gene are SGHTA and FQGTGA. CDR3 loop: CASSAGPGGRVQETQYF. CDR3 bases: TGTGCCAGCAGCGCGGGACCGGGGGGACGGGTCCAAGAGACCCAGTACTTC.

Ten or more counts support this clonotype. This sequence joins TRBV6-5 and TRBJ1-2; D is ambiguous. V was pared by 3 bases and J by 4 bases, with 9 bases between. CDR1 and CDR2 from the germline V gene are MNHEY and SVGAGI. CDR3 size: 13 residues. This CDR3 is CASSYGVGYGYTF. CDR3 sequence (DNA): TGTGCCAGCAGTTATGGGGTTGGCTATGGCTACACCTTC.

This clonotype rates as medium-sized. This rearrangement joins TRBV12-3 or TRBV12-4 to TRBJ2-5, with TRBD1 matching over 11 bases. The length of the CDR3 is 15 residues. The junction had 10 bases not matched to a gene; V was cut back by 6 bases and J by 7 bases. This CDR3 reads CASSPGQGGLGTQYF. DNA of the CDR3: TGTGCCAGCAGCCCGGGACAGGGGGGGCTCGGGACCCAGTACTTC.